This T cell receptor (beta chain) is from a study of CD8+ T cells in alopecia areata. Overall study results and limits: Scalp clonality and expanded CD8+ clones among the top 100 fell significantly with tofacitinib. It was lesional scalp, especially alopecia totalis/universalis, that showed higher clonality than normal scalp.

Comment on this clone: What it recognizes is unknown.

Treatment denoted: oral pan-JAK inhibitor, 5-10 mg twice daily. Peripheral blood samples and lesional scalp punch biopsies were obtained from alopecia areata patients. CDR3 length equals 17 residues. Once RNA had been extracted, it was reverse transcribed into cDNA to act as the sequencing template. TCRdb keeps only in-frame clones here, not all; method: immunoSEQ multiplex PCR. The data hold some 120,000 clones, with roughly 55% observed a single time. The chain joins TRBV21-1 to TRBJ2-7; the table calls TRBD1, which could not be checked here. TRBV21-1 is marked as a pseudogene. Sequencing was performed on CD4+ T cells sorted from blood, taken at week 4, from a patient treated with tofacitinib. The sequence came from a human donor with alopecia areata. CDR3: CASSKWVPGQGAYEQYF. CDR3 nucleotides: TGTGCCAGCAGCAAATGGGTCCCGGGACAGGGAGCCTACGAGCAGTACTTC.